This passage covers 3 T cell receptor beta chains from one sample sequenced in a study of T cells in Graves' hyperthyroidism and ophthalmopathy. Researchers took RNA transcripts and amplified the TCR beta CDR3 regions from them. HTBI primers drove first-round RT-PCR of the TCR CDR3. From the multiplex PCR reads, TCRdb called clonotypes with MiXCR, one entry per CDR3 protein. In the table there are some 350,000 distinct CDR3 sequences, around 15% of which are singletons. What was sequenced was blood. These TCRs come from a woman in her sixties with Graves' ophthalmopathy.

A note on this clonotype: One base away lies a much larger clone, so this may be a sequencing read error. The gene calls are TRBV5-4 and TRBJ2-1, with D perhaps matching TRBD1 or TRBD2 (5 bases each). TRBJ2-7 explains the end of the DNA better; the J call may be wrong. Germline CDR1 reads SGHNT; CDR2 reads YYREEE (reference sequence). This CDR3 has 16 residues. In DNA, the CDR3 is TGTGCCAGCAGCCCAGCGCCGGGGCCATCCTACAATGAGCAGTACTTC. It codes for CASSPAPGPSYNEQYF.

This clonotype was recorded at least ten times. V usage is TRBV12-3 or TRBV12-4 and J usage is TRBJ2-7, with 8 positions matching TRBD1. V lost 5 bases to trimming and J lost 5 bases; unmatched junction nucleotides: 5. This CDR3 has 13 amino acids. CDR3 residues: CASSADRVHEQYF. CDR3 nucleotides: TGTGCCAGCAGTGCGGACAGGGTCCACGAGCAGTACTTC.

This clonotype was found many times. The chain employs TRBV5-6 and TRBJ2-1; TRBD2 agrees at 10 bases. V dropped 0 bases and J dropped 4; count of bases not matched to a gene: 4. CDR3 length: 16 residues. Germline-derived CDR1 and CDR2 are SGHDT and YYEEEE. Written as DNA, the CDR3 is TGTGCCAGCAGCTTGGTTCGGACTAGCGGTTACAATGAGCAGTTCTTC. The encoded protein is CASSLVRTSGYNEQFF.